One and the same sample provided the 25 T cell receptor beta chains below, sequenced in a study of identifying expanded T cells in peripheral blood. This table comes from immunoSEQ multiplex PCR, and its TCRdb copy is limited to in-frame clones, with some not included. The sample includes fewer than 85,000 clones, about 88% of them seen just once. Sequencing was done on a sample of blood. Receptors originate from a person aged 18-70 years in good health.

About this clone: This sample includes further DNA sequences coding for the same CDR3. The V and J genes are TRBV5-6 and TRBJ1-1; D gene uncertain. Trimming shortened V by 4 bases and J by 7 bases, and 8 bases separated the two germline ends. The germline gives CDR1 SGHDT, CDR2 YYEEEE. The CDR3 sequence is 11 residues long. The CDR3 spells CASSLQSEAFF. The CDR3 nucleotides are TGTGCCAGCAGCCTACAGAGTGAAGCTTTCTTT.

The V and J genes are TRBV19 and TRBJ2-2, with 9 bases that match TRBD1. CDR1 is LNHDA and CDR2 is SQIVND in the germline V gene (reference sequence). Trimming at V came to 4 bases and at J to 6 bases, leaving 6 bases not matched to a gene. The CDR3 has 15 residues. The CDR3 coding sequence is TGTGCCAGTAGTAATGGACAGGGGATCGCCGGGGAGCTGTTTTTT. Protein sequence: CASSNGQGIAGELFF.

This rearrangement joins TRBV6-6 to TRBJ2-7; D tentatively reads TRBD1 or TRBD2 (5 bases each). Per germline, CDR1 MNHNY and CDR2 SVGAGI (reference sequence). V lost 6 bases and J lost 3, with 18 bases in between. The CDR3 spans 15 residues. The CDR3 spells CASSPTGLSLYEQYF. The CDR3 DNA reads TGTGCCAGCAGCCCTACAGGACTTTCCCTCTACGAGCAGTACTTC.

V and J are TRBV5-1 and TRBJ2-5, with D maybe TRBD2 (7 bases). The CDR3 is 15 residues long. V dropped 4 bases and J dropped 0 bases, with 13 bases sitting between them. CDR1 SGHRS and CDR2 YFSETQ come from the germline V gene. CDR3 sequence reads: CASSARGGYQETQYF. CDR3 sequence (DNA): TGCGCCAGCAGCGCGAGGGGGGGGTACCAAGAGACCCAGTACTTC.

The chain has TRBV20-1 and TRBJ1-2; no reliable D call. V gave up 2 bases and J gave up 8 bases, with 9 bases separating them. This CDR3 is built from 11 residues. Germline V gene lookup returns CDR1 DFQATT and CDR2 SNEGSKA (reference sequence). CDR3 in amino acids: CSARSLWGYTF. The CDR3 nucleotides read TGCAGTGCTAGATCCCTATGGGGCTACACCTTC.

The gene calls are TRBV6-5 and TRBJ2-5; D unclear. The V end was cut by 4 bases, the J end by 5 bases, with 17 bases between. The CDR3 is 15 residues long. The germline V gene encodes CDR1 MNHEY and CDR2 SVGAGI. CDR3 residues: CASSSGISKSETQYF. The CDR3 nucleotides read TGTGCCAGCAGTTCTGGGATTTCCAAAAGTGAGACCCAGTACTTC.

The chain employs TRBV7-2 and TRBJ1-2, with 9 bases fitting TRBD1. Per the germline V gene, CDR1 is SGHTA and CDR2 is FQGNSA. The junction had 9 bases not matched to a gene; V was cut back by 5 bases and J by 8 bases. The CDR3 contains 14 residues. CDR3 amino acids: CASSPEQGARGYTF. The CDR3 nucleotides read TGTGCCAGCAGCCCGGAACAGGGGGCTCGGGGCTACACCTTC.

The rearrangement uses TRBV7-2 and TRBJ2-7; 7 bases agree with TRBD2. The CDR3 is made up of 12 amino acids. Trimming cost V 7 bases and J 2 bases; bases outside gene matches: 2. Germline V gene sequence: CDR1 SGHTA, CDR2 FQGNSA. The CDR3 DNA sequence: TGTGCCAGCACCGGACTAGCCTACGAGCAGTACTTC. Its protein is CASTGLAYEQYF.

In nucleotides, the CDR3 is TGCGCCAGCAGCTCTCCCCCGGGACAGGACTTCTCCTACGAGCAGTACTTC. Protein sequence: CASSSPPGQDFSYEQYF. The V and J genes are TRBV5-1 and TRBJ2-5, with 8 bases fitting TRBD1. With the DNA end fitting TRBJ2-7 better, the J assignment may be wrong. This CDR3 spans 17 amino acids. Germline-derived CDR1 and CDR2 are SGHRS and YFSETQ.

The chain carries TRBV6-1 and TRBJ2-2; D ambiguous. V was cut by 7 bases and J by 5 bases, with 17 bases left in between. CDR1 and CDR2 from the germline V gene are MNHNS and SASEGT. The CDR3 consists of 15 residues. The CDR3 region is CASNSGRIVTGELFF. The CDR3 DNA reads TGTGCCAGCAACTCCGGCCGCATAGTTACCGGGGAGCTGTTTTTT.

V usage is TRBV6-1 and J usage is TRBJ1-5; D is possibly TRBD1 (6 bases). V was clipped by 6 bases and J by 0 bases, with 9 bases between them. The CDR3 is 14 amino acids. The germline V gene has CDR1 MNHNS and CDR2 SASEGT. CDR3 amino acids: CASRRDISNQPQHF. The CDR3, as DNA: TGTGCCAGCAGGAGGGACATTAGCAATCAGCCCCAGCATTTT.

This chain joins TRBV14 and TRBJ2-3; D unclear. From germline, CDR1 is SGHDN and CDR2 FVKESK. With 4 bases removed from V and 2 bases from J, the gap between germline ends came to 4 bases. This CDR3 region has 12 residues. CDR3 in DNA: TGTGCCAGCAGCCTGAACACAGATACGCAGTATTTT. It encodes CASSLNTDTQYF. Full variable domain (outside the CDR3, taken from reference TRBV14 and TRBJ2-3): EAGVTQFPSHSVIEKGQTVTLRCDPISGHDNLYWYRRVMGKEIKFLLHFVKESKQDESGMPNNRFLAERTGGTYSTLKVQPAELEDSGVYFCASSLNTDTQYFGPGTRLTVL.

The chain employs TRBV28 and TRBJ1-3, with a weak D call TRBD1 (5 bases). Trimming removed 2 bases from V and 0 bases from J, with 17 bases in between. The germline V gene encodes CDR1 MDHEN and CDR2 SYDVKM. This CDR3 has 18 amino acids. The CDR3 here is CASSLGGGRLFSGNTIYF. CDR3 in DNA: TGTGCCAGCAGTTTAGGGGGGGGGAGGCTCTTCTCTGGAAACACCATATATTTT.

The chain is built from TRBV5-4 and TRBJ2-1, with D possibly TRBD2 on 6 matching bases. Between the trimmed V and J ends, which lost 1 base and 10 bases, there was a span of 9 bases. Germline CDR1 reads SGHNT; CDR2 reads YYREEE (reference sequence). The CDR3 is 12 residues long. The CDR3 DNA sequence: TGTGCCAGCAGCTTGCCCAGCGGGGAGCAGTTCTTC. This translates into CASSLPSGEQFF.

This chain uses TRBV27 with TRBJ1-1; TRBD1 matches 9 bases. This CDR3 is 14 amino acids long. V lost 5 bases to trimming and J lost 1 base; unmatched junction nucleotides: 2. The germline V gene has CDR1 MNHEY and CDR2 SMNVEV (reference sequence). CDR3 bases: TGTGCCAGCAGTCCGGACAGGGGGAACACTGAAGCTTTCTTT. This gives the protein CASSPDRGNTEAFF.

The chain couples TRBV5-6 to TRBJ2-3; 8 bases map to TRBD2. Trimming took 2 bases from V and 1 from J; bases not matched to a gene: 3. The CDR3 spans 15 residues. Per germline, CDR1 SGHDT and CDR2 YYEEEE. In nucleotides, the CDR3 is TGTGCCAGCAGCTTAAAAGCGGGGGGCACAGATACGCAGTATTTT. The encoded protein is CASSLKAGGTDTQYF.

The chain has TRBV5-1 and TRBJ2-1, with TRBD1 matching over 7 bases. Trimming removed 0 bases from V and 4 bases from J; junction bases left unmatched: 4. The CDR3 consists of 15 residues. Per germline, CDR1 SGHRS and CDR2 YFSETQ. CDR3 DNA sequence: TGCGCCAGCAGCTTGGGAGGGGGCCCTTACAATGAGCAGTTCTTC. This encodes CASSLGGGPYNEQFF.

The chain recombines TRBV30 with TRBJ2-5; the D gene is possibly TRBD2 (6 bases). There are 15 residues in the CDR3. CDR1 and CDR2 (germline): GTSNPN, SVGIG (reference sequence). Trimming cost V 0 bases and J 1 base, with 12 bases left between them. As DNA, the CDR3 is TGTGCCTGGAGTGTTTCCGGGGGAGGCCAAGAGACCCAGTACTTC. Translating it yields CAWSVSGGGQETQYF.

This chain uses TRBV7-9 with TRBJ1-1; tentatively, D is TRBD1 (6 bases). Germline loops: CDR1 SEHNR, CDR2 FQNEAQ (reference sequence). Trimming removed 5 bases at V and 4 bases at J, with 17 bases between. The CDR3 loop spans 15 amino acids. CDR3: CASSTRGQGFTEAFF. CDR3 DNA: TGTGCCAGCAGCACAAGGGGTCAGGGGTTCACTGAAGCTTTCTTT.

V is TRBV7-6 and J is TRBJ2-5; D unresolved. Germline V lookup: CDR1 SGHVS, CDR2 FNYEAQ. CDR3 length: 12 residues. V was trimmed by 2 bases and J by 0 bases, leaving 1 base between them. CDR3 coding DNA: TGTGCCAGCAGCTTATACCAAGAGACCCAGTACTTC. The encoded protein is CASSLYQETQYF. The variable domain in full, completed from reference TRBV7-6 and TRBJ2-5, reads GAGVSQSPRYKVTKRGQDVALRCDPISGHVSLYWYRQALGQGPEFLTYFNYEAQQDKSGLPNDRFSAERPEGSISTLTIQRTEQRDSAMYRCASSLYQETQYFGPGTRLLVL.

The CDR3 reads CASSNRGGQGYNEQFF. CDR3 DNA sequence: TGTGCCAGCAGCAACAGGGGGGGACAGGGTTACAATGAGCAGTTCTTC. The chain joins TRBV21-1 to TRBJ2-1; TRBD1, the table's D call, was not compared with the DNA. TRBV21-1 is listed as a pseudogene. The CDR3 is made up of 16 amino acids.

The chain joins TRBV6-1 to TRBJ1-2; D unclear. The V gene's germline CDR1 is MNHNS and CDR2 SASEGT. CDR3 length: 11 amino acids. V gave up 3 bases and J gave up 8 bases, with 7 bases separating them. In DNA, the CDR3 is TGTGCCAGCAGTGAGGCGTTAGGCTACACCTTC. This codes for CASSEALGYTF.

The J gene is TRBJ1-4, the V gene TRBV7-2; D call uncertain. The CDR3 loop spans 14 amino acids. Per the germline V gene, CDR1 is SGHTA and CDR2 is FQGNSA. The V and J ends lost 6 bases and 5 bases respectively, with 13 bases between them. As DNA, the CDR3 is TGTGCCAGCAGTACCAAAGGGCAAAATGAAAAACTGTTTTTT. Its protein is CASSTKGQNEKLFF.

The V and J genes are TRBV7-2 and TRBJ2-4; D ambiguous. CDR1 is SGHTA, CDR2 FQGNSA, per germline. The CDR3 loop spans 14 amino acids. The V and J ends lost 3 bases and 0 bases respectively, with 6 bases between them. DNA for the CDR3: TGTGCCAGCAGCTTCGGGCTAGCCAAAAACATTCAGTACTTC. This gives the protein CASSFGLAKNIQYF.

This rearrangement joins TRBV30 to TRBJ1-6; possible D gene TRBD1, 6 bases. Deletions cut 3 bases from V and 5 bases from J, with 11 bases between. Germline V gives CDR1 GTSNPN, CDR2 SVGIG (reference sequence). The CDR3 has 14 amino acids. The CDR3 protein is CAWRRGRDNSPLHF. CDR3 nucleotides: TGTGCCTGGAGGAGGGGGAGGGATAATTCACCCCTCCACTTT.